This T cell receptor beta chain is drawn from a study of regulatory T cells in long-lasting Graves disease. Study findings and constraints: Comparison showed that persistent patients shared more public clonotypes (under 3,000) than new patients (approximately 870).

A few counts support this clonotype. Its matching antigen is unknown. Both iRepertoire HTBI primers and Arm-PCR of CDR3 regions were used to build the TCR beta libraries. One entry per CDR3 protein results from TCRdb running MiXCR on the multiplex PCR reads. The sample includes roughly 440,000 distinct CDR3 sequences, about 17% seen only once; the top ten take 20% to 25%. Indicated time point: newly diagnosed GD, antithyroid drugs for less than 3 months. Extracted RNA from PBMCs served as the source of the TCR library. The CDR3 has 16 residues. CDR1 is SGHTA, CDR2 FQGNSA, per germline. Trimming shortened V by 1 base and J by 0 bases, and 10 bases separated the two germline ends. These data were also filed under a second study, of T cells in Graves' hyperthyroidism and ophthalmopathy.

The input for sequencing was peripheral blood mononuclear cells (PBMCs), taken at new diagnosis, from a patient treated with antithyroid drugs. The receptor was isolated from a woman aged 18-30 years with Graves disease. This chain connects TRBV7-2 to TRBJ2-1, with TRBD1 as a possible D gene (6 bases). CDR3 in amino acids: CASSLESDSSYNEQFF. DNA of the CDR3: TGTGCCAGCAGCTTAGAGTCGGACAGCTCCTACAATGAGCAGTTCTTC.